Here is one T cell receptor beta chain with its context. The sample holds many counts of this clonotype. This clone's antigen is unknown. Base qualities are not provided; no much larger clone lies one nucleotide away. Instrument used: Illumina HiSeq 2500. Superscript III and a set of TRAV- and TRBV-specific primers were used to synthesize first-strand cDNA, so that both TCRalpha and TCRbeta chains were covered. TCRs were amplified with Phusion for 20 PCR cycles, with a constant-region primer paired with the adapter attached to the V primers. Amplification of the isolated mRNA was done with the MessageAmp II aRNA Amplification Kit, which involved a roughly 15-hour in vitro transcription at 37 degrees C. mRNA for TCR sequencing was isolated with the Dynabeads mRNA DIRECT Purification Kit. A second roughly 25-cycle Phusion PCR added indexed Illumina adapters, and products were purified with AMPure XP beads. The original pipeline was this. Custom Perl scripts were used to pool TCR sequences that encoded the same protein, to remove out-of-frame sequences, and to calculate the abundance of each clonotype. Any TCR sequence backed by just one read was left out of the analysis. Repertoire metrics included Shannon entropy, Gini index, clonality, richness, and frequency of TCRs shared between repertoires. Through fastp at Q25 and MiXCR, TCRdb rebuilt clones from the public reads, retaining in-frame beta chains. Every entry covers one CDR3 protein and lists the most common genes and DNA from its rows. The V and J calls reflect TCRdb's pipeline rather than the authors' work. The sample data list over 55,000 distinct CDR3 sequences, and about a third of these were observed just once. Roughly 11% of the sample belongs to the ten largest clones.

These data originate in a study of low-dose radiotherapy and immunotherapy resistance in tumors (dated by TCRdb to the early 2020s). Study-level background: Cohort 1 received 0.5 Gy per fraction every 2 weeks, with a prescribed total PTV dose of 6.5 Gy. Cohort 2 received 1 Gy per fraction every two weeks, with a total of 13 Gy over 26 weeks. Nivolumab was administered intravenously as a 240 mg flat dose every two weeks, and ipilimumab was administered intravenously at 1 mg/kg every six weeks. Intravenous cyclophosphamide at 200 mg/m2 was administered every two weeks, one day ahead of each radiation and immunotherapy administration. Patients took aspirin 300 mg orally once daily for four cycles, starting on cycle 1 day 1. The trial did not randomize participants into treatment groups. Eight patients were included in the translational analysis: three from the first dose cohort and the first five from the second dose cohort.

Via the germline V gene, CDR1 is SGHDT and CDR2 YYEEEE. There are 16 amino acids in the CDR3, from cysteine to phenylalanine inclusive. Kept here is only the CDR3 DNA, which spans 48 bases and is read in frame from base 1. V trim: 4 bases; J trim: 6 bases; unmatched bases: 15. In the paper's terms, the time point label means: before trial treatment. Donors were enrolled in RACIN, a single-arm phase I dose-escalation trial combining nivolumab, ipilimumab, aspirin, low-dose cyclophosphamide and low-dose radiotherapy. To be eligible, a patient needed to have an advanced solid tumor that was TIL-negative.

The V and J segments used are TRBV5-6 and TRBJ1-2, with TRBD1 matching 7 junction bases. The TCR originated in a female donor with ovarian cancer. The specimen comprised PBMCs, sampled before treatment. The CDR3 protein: CASSTGTDRARNGYTF. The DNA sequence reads TGTGCCAGCAGCACCGGAACAGACAGGGCAAGGAATGGCTACACCTTC.